The 27 T cell receptor beta chains below come from one sample, sequenced in a study of tumor-infiltrating lymphocytes in primary liver carcinoma. TCR beta cDNA came from roughly 0.45 ug total RNA, primed with a constant-region primer. Amplification in three nested multiplex PCR rounds with slightly modified ARM-PCR gave rise to TCR beta libraries. TRBV1-TRBV30 forward primers and a C-beta reverse primer were used in the first two PCR rounds, which each ran for ten to eleven cycles. A single record per CDR3 protein comes from TCRdb applying MiXCR to the multiplex PCR reads. The sample has about 300,000 distinct CDR3 sequences, about 62% seen once; the top ten hold roughly 9%. Germline DNA was extracted too, while blood RNA derived from unsorted whole blood. Sequenced input: peripheral blood. The source is a man aged 40-55 years with primary liver carcinoma and hepatitis B virus infection.

The CDR3, as DNA: TGTGCCAGCAGTCGAGTGGGACGGCTGAACACTGAAGCTTTCTTT. Its translation is CASSRVGRLNTEAFF. The chain recombines TRBV28 with TRBJ1-1, with TRBD1 as a possible D gene (5 bases). This CDR3 is built from 15 residues. Germline V gives CDR1 MDHEN, CDR2 SYDVKM. V was cut by 5 bases and J by 0 bases, with 13 bases left in between.

The chain employs TRBV6-1 and TRBJ1-4; D gene unclear. V gave up 2 bases and J gave up 3 bases, with 13 bases separating them. Germline V gene data show CDR1 as MNHNS and CDR2 as SASEGT. The CDR3 contains 16 residues. The CDR3 reads CASSERMGRANEKLFF. The CDR3 nucleotides are TGTGCCAGCAGTGAACGCATGGGGAGAGCTAATGAAAAACTGTTTTTT.

The sample holds a few counts of this clonotype. The chain is built from TRBV5-1 and TRBJ2-5; tentative D call: TRBD1 (5 bases). CDR1 is SGHRS and CDR2 is YFSETQ in the germline V gene. Trimming stripped 1 base from V and 5 bases from J, with 12 bases between. The CDR3 spans 14 residues. The chain's CDR3 is CASSLWGQRETQYF. CDR3 sequence (DNA): TGCGCCAGCAGCTTGTGGGGCCAACGGGAGACCCAGTACTTC.

A note on this clonotype: This sequence may be a read error, since a much larger clone differs from it by one base. The chain employs TRBV6-2 or TRBV6-3 and TRBJ1-5, with unresolved D. Germline V CDR1 and CDR2: MNHEY, SVGEGT. V dropped 8 bases and J dropped 3 bases, with 11 bases sitting between them. The CDR3 loop spans 13 amino acids. CDR3 bases: TGTGCCAGCTGCCTCCATTCCAATCAGCCCCAGCATTTT. Protein: CASCLHSNQPQHF.

In this sample, this clonotype turned up a few times. V usage is TRBV28 and J usage is TRBJ1-6; perhaps TRBD1 as D (6 bases). The CDR3 extends over 14 amino acids. Germline CDR1 and CDR2: MDHEN and SYDVKM. V lost 5 bases, J lost 9 bases, and 14 bases lay in between. CDR3 in amino acids: CASSLDIRGSPLHF. CDR3 sequence (DNA): TGTGCCAGCAGTCTAGACATCAGGGGTTCACCCCTCCACTTT.

Turning to this clonotype: A junction end diverges from the germline sequence, so it may reflect a read error. The chain is built from TRBV5-6 and TRBJ2-1, with 7 bases matching TRBD1. CDR3 size: 14 residues. Germline CDR1 SGHDT, CDR2 YYEEEE. The CDR3 region has the DNA TGTGCCTGCAGCTTACCGGGACAGAACAATGAGCAGTTCTTC. This encodes CACSLPGQNNEQFF.

The rearrangement links TRBV12-3 or TRBV12-4 to TRBJ1-2; D perhaps matches TRBD1 (5 bases). V was shortened by 7 bases and J by 10 bases, with 22 bases between the two germline ends. The length of the CDR3 is 14 residues. The CDR3 reads CASTLEGPRGDYTF. CDR3 coding DNA: TGTGCCAGCACCCTAGAGGGGCCCCGAGGGGACTACACCTTC.

This clonotype occurred a few times. The rearrangement uses TRBV7-9 and TRBJ1-5, with a possible D match to TRBD1 (5 bases). Germline CDR1 is SEHNR and CDR2 is FQNEAQ (reference sequence). V was cut by 0 bases and J by 6 bases, with 9 bases left in between. The CDR3 runs 14 residues. CDR3 amino acids: CASSLAPGVQPQHF. In DNA, the CDR3 is TGTGCCAGCAGCTTAGCGCCGGGGGTTCAGCCCCAGCATTTT. The variable domain in full, completed from reference TRBV7-9 and TRBJ1-5, reads DTGVSQNPRHKITKRGQNVTFRCDPISEHNRLYWYRQTLGQGPEFLTYFQNEAQLEKSRLLSDRFSAERPKGSFSTLEIQRTEQGDSAMYLCASSLAPGVQPQHFGDGTRLSIL.

V and J are TRBV24-1 and TRBJ2-3, with D possibly TRBD2 on 5 matching bases. Germline V gene lookup returns CDR1 KGHDR and CDR2 SFDVKD. The ends were cut back, 9 bases at V and 2 bases at J, with 17 bases in the middle. This CDR3 is built from 15 residues. The CDR3 DNA sequence: TGTGCCACCGCGGATACCGGGATCCTCACAGATACGCAGTATTTT. Protein sequence: CATADTGILTDTQYF.

This clonotype was seen a handful of times. The gene calls are TRBV5-6 and TRBJ2-2, with 7 bases matching TRBD1. The CDR3 spans 14 residues. V shed 6 bases, J shed 6 bases, and the junction held 8 bases outside the gene matches. Germline CDR1 reads SGHDT; CDR2 reads YYEEEE. CDR3: CASTLEQGPGELFF. DNA of the CDR3: TGTGCCAGCACCTTAGAACAGGGGCCCGGGGAGCTGTTTTTT.

Concerning this clonotype itself: A much larger clone differs by one base, so this may be a read error. V is TRBV12-3 or TRBV12-4 and J is TRBJ1-2; maybe TRBD1 (5 bases). The CDR3 spans 12 residues. CDR3 bases: TGTGTCAGCAGCCGACAGATCTATGGCTACACCTTC. It is translated as CVSSRQIYGYTF.

The genes are TRBV7-9 and TRBJ2-3; D is unclear. This CDR3 is 15 amino acids long. The V and J ends lost 3 bases and 3 bases respectively, with 13 bases between them. Per germline, CDR1 SEHNR and CDR2 FQNEAQ (reference sequence). CDR3 sequence reads: CASSFQLTATDTQYF. The CDR3 DNA is TGTGCCAGCAGCTTCCAACTGACGGCGACAGATACGCAGTATTTT.

The sample holds many counts of this clonotype. The rearrangement links TRBV6-1 to TRBJ2-1, with D perhaps TRBD1 (6 bases). The CDR3 totals 14 residues. Trimming left V 4 bases short and J 1 base short, with 8 bases between. CDR1 MNHNS and CDR2 SASEGT come from the germline V gene. In DNA, the CDR3 is TGTGCCAGCAGTGGGGGGCTATCCTACAATGAGCAGTTCTTC. It is translated as CASSGGLSYNEQFF.

Turning to this clonotype: At one of its ends the junction is not consistent with the germline gene, which may arise from a read error. The chain uses TRBV6-2 or TRBV6-3 and TRBJ2-7; D may be TRBD1 (6 bases). Germline V gives CDR1 MNHEY, CDR2 SVGEGT. This CDR3 has 17 residues. The DNA for the CDR3 is TGTGCCTGCAGTTACCCGATGACAGGAGCTATGGGCTACGAGCAGTACTTC. As protein: CACSYPMTGAMGYEQYF.

Notes on this clonotype: This may be a read error, as it is one base from a much larger clone. It is likely a read error, because the conserved phenylalanine at the end of the CDR3 is missing. V usage is TRBV6-1 and J usage is TRBJ2-1; 7 nucleotides agree with TRBD1. Germline V gene data show CDR1 as MNHNS and CDR2 as SASEGT. The CDR3 has 15 residues. V dropped 5 bases and J dropped 3; count of bases not matched to a gene: 7. The CDR3 sequence is CASSIRDSHYNEQFL. CDR3 sequence (DNA): TGTGCCAGCAGTATCCGGGACAGTCACTACAATGAGCAGTTCCTC.

Worth noting for this clonotype: This sequence may be a read error, since a much larger clone differs from it by one base. V usage is TRBV29-1 and J usage is TRBJ1-1; no firm D call. The V end was cut by 6 bases, the J end by 3 bases, with 14 bases between. This CDR3 has 13 residues. Germline V gene lookup returns CDR1 SQVTM and CDR2 ANQGSEA. The CDR3 bases are TGCAGCGTAATCGTCCGGAGGGACACTGAAGCTTTCTTT. Translation: CSVIVRRDTEAFF.

For this clonotype: This may arise from a read error, as a much more abundant clone is one base away. In DNA, the CDR3 is TGTGCCCAGTCTATCGGGCCCTCCCCGAACACCGGGGTGCTGTTTTTT. Its translation is CAQSIGPSPNTGVLFF. The V gene is TRBV30, the J gene TRBJ2-2; TRBD2 is a possible D gene (5 bases). The CDR3 runs to 16 residues. Germline CDR1 reads GTSNPN; CDR2 reads SVGIG (reference sequence). Drawing the rest from reference TRBV30 and TRBJ2-2, the complete variable domain is SQTIHQWPATLVQPVGSPLSLECTVEGTSNPNLYWYRQAAGRGLQLLFYSVGIGQISSEVPQNLSASRPQDRQFILSSKKLLLSDSGFYLCAQSIGPSPNTGVLFFGEGSRLTVL.

This clonotype was observed a handful of times. This rearrangement joins TRBV28 to TRBJ2-1, with a tentative D call TRBD2 (6 bases). The CDR3 covers 16 residues. V lost 9 bases to trimming and J lost 2 bases, with 20 bases between them. In germline, CDR1 is MDHEN, CDR2 SYDVKM. Here the CDR3 DNA reads TGTGCCAGTTACGGAGTAGCGGATGCCACCTACAATGAGCAGTTCTTC. Translating gives CASYGVADATYNEQFF.

In its sample, this clonotype was seen many times. The gene calls are TRBV6-5 and TRBJ2-2, with 15 bases lining up with TRBD2. The junction had 10 bases not matched to a gene; V was cut back by 5 bases and J by 6 bases. CDR3 length: 18 amino acids. Germline lookup yields CDR1 MNHEY and CDR2 SVGAGI. The CDR3 bases are TGTGCCAGCAGTCGACCCGGACTAGCGGGAGGGAGATCCGGGGAGCTGTTTTTT. It codes for CASSRPGLAGGRSGELFF.

On this clonotype: This may be a read error: a much more frequent sequence differs by one nucleotide. The V gene is TRBV29-1, the J gene TRBJ1-4, with D maybe TRBD1 (6 bases). CDR1 SQVTM and CDR2 ANQGSEA come from the germline V gene. The CDR3 is made up of 12 amino acids. Written as DNA, the CDR3 is TGCAGCGTTGAAGTAGGGGGACGAAAACTGCTTTTT. Protein sequence: CSVEVGGRKLLF.

The gene calls are TRBV20-1 and TRBJ2-7; the match to TRBD2 covers 7 bases. With 4 bases clipped from V and 5 bases from J, the junction kept 11 bases outside the gene matches. The CDR3 contains 14 residues. Germline V CDR1 and CDR2: DFQATT, SNEGSKA (reference sequence). The CDR3 DNA reads TGCAGTGCTATCTTCCAGGGAGGGGCGGACGAGCAGTACTTC. Protein product: CSAIFQGGADEQYF.

This sequence joins TRBV19 and TRBJ2-2, with no clear D. Germline values: CDR1 LNHDA, CDR2 SQIVND (reference sequence). V was clipped by 4 bases and J by 6 bases, with 9 bases between them. The CDR3 has 13 amino acids. The DNA of the CDR3 is TGTGCCAGTAGTACCAGTAGGTCCGGGGAGCTGTTTTTT. It is translated as CASSTSRSGELFF.

Regarding this clonotype: Being one base from a much bigger clone, this may be a read error. The chain uses TRBV10-3 and TRBJ1-4, with D perhaps matching TRBD1 (5 bases). The CDR3 runs to 15 residues. In germline, CDR1 is ENHRY, CDR2 SYGVKD. CDR3 region: CASSYGAGTNEKLFF. DNA for the CDR3: TGTGCCAGCAGTTACGGGGCAGGAACTAATGAAAAACTGTTTTTT.

Notes on this clonotype: This clone may be a read error of a much larger clone one base away. This chain links TRBV7-9 with TRBJ1-2, with D hard to call. Germline V gives CDR1 SEHNR, CDR2 FQNEAQ (reference sequence). The length of the CDR3 is 13 residues. CDR3 nucleotide sequence: TGTGCCAGCACCCAGGCGATCGGCTATGACTACACCTTC. Amino acids: CASTQAIGYDYTF.

On this clonotype: Compared with germline, one end of the junction differs, possibly owing to a read error. The rearrangement links TRBV10-3 to TRBJ1-1; 7 bases fit TRBD1. The CDR3 runs 12 residues. In germline, CDR1 is ENHRY, CDR2 SYGVKD. The CDR3: CVISRGDTEAFF. The CDR3 DNA reads as TGTGTCATCAGCAGGGGGGACACTGAAGCTTTCTTT.

The rearrangement uses TRBV6-5 and TRBJ2-7, with 8 bases aligning to TRBD1. This CDR3 contains 14 residues. Unmatched junction bases numbered 8, after V lost 10 bases and J lost 0 bases. CDR1 MNHEY and CDR2 SVGAGI come from the germline V gene. The CDR3 here is CATSVTGVSYEQYF. Written as DNA, the CDR3 is TGTGCCACCTCTGTGACAGGGGTCTCCTACGAGCAGTACTTC.

This clonotype appeared once. This sequence joins TRBV5-1 and TRBJ1-1; TRBD1 aligns across 10 bases. Looked up from germline, CDR1 is SGHRS and CDR2 is YFSETQ. The CDR3 consists of 17 residues. V lost 3 bases to trimming and J lost 5 bases; unmatched junction nucleotides: 13. Here the CDR3 DNA reads TGCGCCAGCAGCTCTTCCTGGACAGGGGGATCGGGAACTGAAGCTTTCTTT. Amino acid sequence: CASSSSWTGGSGTEAFF.